Each of the 9 T cell receptor beta chains below was sequenced from the same sample in a study of shared clonotypes between healthy human individuals. The repertoire was sequenced with immunoSEQ multiplex PCR; TCRdb's copy has only in-frame clones and lacks some. The sample comprises under 2,000,000 clones, about 95% of which are singletons, and 1% to 1.5% rests with the top ten. Naive CD8 cells lacked CD45RO and underwent positive selection for CCR7, leaving out terminally differentiated effector memory CD45RA+ cells. Sample: naive CD8+ T cells sorted from blood. These receptors were taken from a man between 18 and 29 years old in good health.

The chain couples TRBV11-2 to TRBJ1-6; tentatively, D is TRBD1 (6 bases). Germline V gene data show CDR1 as SGHAT and CDR2 as FQNNGV. V was clipped by 3 bases and J by 6 bases, with 15 bases between them. The CDR3 consists of 16 residues. The CDR3 is CASSFSSGHGNSPLHF. The CDR3 DNA reads TGTGCCAGCAGCTTTTCGTCGGGACACGGTAATTCACCCCTCCACTTT.

The chain joins TRBV27 to TRBJ1-1, with 8 bases lining up with TRBD1. Germline CDR1 is MNHEY and CDR2 is SMNVEV (reference sequence). The CDR3 sequence is 11 residues long. The V segment lost 9 bases and the J segment 4 bases; nucleotides outside the gene matches: 1. The CDR3 loop is CASQGATEAFF. DNA for the CDR3: TGTGCCAGTCAGGGGGCCACTGAAGCTTTCTTT.

This clone was seen a single time. The CDR3 nucleotides are TGCGCCACCTTTAGCGGCTACGAGCAGTACTTC. Amino acids: CATFSGYEQYF. The V gene is TRBV10-2, the J gene TRBJ2-7, with TRBD2 as a possible D gene (6 bases). The ends were cut back, 10 bases at V and 3 bases at J, with 10 bases in the middle. Germline V gene data show CDR1 as WSHSY and CDR2 as SAAADI. The CDR3 is 11 amino acids.

On this clone: This clone may be a read error of a much larger clone one base away. Other DNA sequences in this sample translate to the same CDR3. V is TRBV27 and J is TRBJ2-7; D remains ambiguous. The V and J ends lost 2 bases and 6 bases respectively, with 5 bases between them. The length of the CDR3 is 11 residues. Germline CDR1 MNHEY, CDR2 SMNVEV (reference sequence). This chain's CDR3 is CASSLGPEQYF. In DNA form, the CDR3 reads TGTGCCAGCAGTTTAGGTCCCGAGCAGTACTTC.

CDR3 sequence (DNA): TGCAGCGTTGAAGAGATAGGGGAGGAAAGCAATCAGCCCCAGCATTTT. Amino acids: CSVEEIGEESNQPQHF. The chain is built from TRBV29-1 and TRBJ1-5; maybe TRBD1 (5 bases). Trimming shortened V by 0 bases and J by 1 base, and 13 bases separated the two germline ends. CDR1 SQVTM and CDR2 ANQGSEA come from the germline V gene. CDR3 length: 16 residues.

On this clone itself: The sample holds other DNA sequences that translate to the same CDR3. For the CDR3, the DNA is TGTGCCAGTAGTATTAGCGGCACCGGGGAGCTGTTTTTT. Amino acid sequence: CASSISGTGELFF. This sequence joins TRBV19 and TRBJ2-2; tentative D call: TRBD2 (6 bases). V shed 3 bases and J shed 4 bases, with 6 bases lying between them. This CDR3 region has 13 residues. The germline V gene encodes CDR1 LNHDA and CDR2 SQIVND (reference sequence).

This chain joins TRBV5-6 and TRBJ2-5; D is perhaps TRBD1 or TRBD2 (5 bases each). Looked up from germline, CDR1 is SGHDT and CDR2 is YYEEEE. V lost 0 bases and J 2 bases, leaving 8 bases between the germline ends. The CDR3 extends over 14 amino acids. CDR3 residues: CASSLDWGQETQYF. CDR3 nucleotides: TGTGCCAGCAGCTTGGATTGGGGGCAAGAGACCCAGTACTTC.

The chain employs TRBV27 and TRBJ2-1, with TRBD2 identical over 9 bases. Unmatched junction bases numbered 10, after V lost 3 bases and J lost 1 base. This CDR3 comprises 18 residues. Germline V CDR1 and CDR2: MNHEY, SMNVEV (reference sequence). CDR3: CASSFPLSGRPSYNEQFF. The CDR3, as DNA: TGTGCCAGCAGTTTTCCGCTTAGCGGGAGACCGTCCTACAATGAGCAGTTCTTC.

The V and J genes are TRBV7-9 and TRBJ2-3; D is perhaps TRBD1 or TRBD2 (5 bases each). This CDR3 comprises 16 residues. Per the germline V gene, CDR1 is SEHNR and CDR2 is FQNEAQ (reference sequence). V was trimmed by 5 bases and J by 2 bases, leaving 17 bases between them. The CDR3 bases are TGTGCCAGCAGCCCCCGTGAGGGGTTGAACACAGATACGCAGTATTTT. This translates into CASSPREGLNTDTQYF.